This T cell receptor (beta chain) stems from a study of spatial heterogeneity in lung cancer. In the study overall: It was at disease recurrence that some blood samples were collected, and the median time to first recurrence was around 400 days. Averaged across combinations, each unique TCR and UMI pairing appeared more than ten times in raw reads, which were uncorrected.

Time point: blood taken at disease recurrence. Extraction of whole RNA from tumor, nontumor lung or frozen PBMC preceded unsorted sequencing. The study tagged each TCR cDNA molecule with a unique molecular identifier. TCRdb re-called the 5' RACE reads with MiXCR, one entry per CDR3 protein. The sample lists over 7,500 distinct CDR3 sequences, 3.9% occurring once. This clonotype has ten or more counts. Being off target in a library aimed at alpha chains, this beta chain has a size of little meaning. Per the germline V gene, CDR1 is SGHTA and CDR2 is FQGNSA. CDR3 length equals 16 residues. Trimming shortened V by 4 bases and J by 5 bases, and 19 bases separated the two germline ends.

The chain links TRBV7-2 to TRBJ2-3; D is unclear. Source: PBMCs, taken at recurrence. The TCR comes from a female donor with early-stage non-small cell lung cancer. CDR3 sequence reads: CASSYRRATLGDTQYF. The CDR3 DNA follows: TGTGCCAGCAGCTACCGCCGGGCGACTCTCGGAGATACGCAGTATTTT.